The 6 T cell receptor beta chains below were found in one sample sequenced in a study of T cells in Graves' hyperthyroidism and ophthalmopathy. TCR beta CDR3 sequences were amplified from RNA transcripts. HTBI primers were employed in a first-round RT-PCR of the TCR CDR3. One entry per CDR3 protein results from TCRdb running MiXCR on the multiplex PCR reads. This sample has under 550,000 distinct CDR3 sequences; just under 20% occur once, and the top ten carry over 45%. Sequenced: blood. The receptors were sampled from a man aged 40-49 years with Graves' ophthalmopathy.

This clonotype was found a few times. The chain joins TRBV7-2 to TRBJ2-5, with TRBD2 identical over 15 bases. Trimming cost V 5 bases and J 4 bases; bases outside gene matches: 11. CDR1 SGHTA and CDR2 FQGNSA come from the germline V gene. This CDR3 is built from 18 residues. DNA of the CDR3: TGTGCCAGCAGCGCCCAGGGACTAGCGGGAGGAGGAGGAGAGACCCAGTACTTC. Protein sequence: CASSAQGLAGGGGETQYF.

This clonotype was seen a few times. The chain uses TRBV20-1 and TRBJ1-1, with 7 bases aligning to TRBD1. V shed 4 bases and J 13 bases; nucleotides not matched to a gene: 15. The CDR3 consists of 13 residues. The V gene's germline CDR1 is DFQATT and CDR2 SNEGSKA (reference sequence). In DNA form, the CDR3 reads TGCAGTGCTACCGTCTTGGCAGGGACAGCAGGTTTCTTT. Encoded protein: CSATVLAGTAGFF.

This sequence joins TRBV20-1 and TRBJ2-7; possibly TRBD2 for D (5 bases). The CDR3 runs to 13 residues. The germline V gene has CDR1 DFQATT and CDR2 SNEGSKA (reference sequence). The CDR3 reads CSADDEGYGVQYF. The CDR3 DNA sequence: TGCAGCGCGGACGATGAGGGTTACGGCGTGCAGTACTTC.

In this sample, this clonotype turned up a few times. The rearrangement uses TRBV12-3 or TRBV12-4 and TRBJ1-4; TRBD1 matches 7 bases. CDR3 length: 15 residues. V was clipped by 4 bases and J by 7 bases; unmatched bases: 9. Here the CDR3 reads CASSSRQGGIEKLFF. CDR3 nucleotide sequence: TGTGCCAGCAGTTCTCGACAGGGCGGGATTGAAAAACTGTTTTTT.

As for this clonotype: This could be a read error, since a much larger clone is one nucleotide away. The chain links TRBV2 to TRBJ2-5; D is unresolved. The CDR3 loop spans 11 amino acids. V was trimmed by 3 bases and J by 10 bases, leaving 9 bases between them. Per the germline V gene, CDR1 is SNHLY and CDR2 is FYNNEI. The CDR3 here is CASSDSWIQYF. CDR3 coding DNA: TGTGCCAGCAGTGACAGTTGGATCCAGTACTTC.

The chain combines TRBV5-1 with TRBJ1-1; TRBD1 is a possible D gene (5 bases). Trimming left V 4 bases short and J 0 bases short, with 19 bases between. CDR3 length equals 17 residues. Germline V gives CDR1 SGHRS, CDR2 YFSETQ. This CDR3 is CASSKNRGRVMNTEAFF. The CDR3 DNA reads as TGCGCCAGCAGCAAAAACCGGGGCCGAGTTATGAACACTGAAGCTTTCTTT.